A selection of T cell receptor beta chains follows, all from one sample in a study of blood T cell repertoires in COVID-19. Profiled with immunoSEQ multiplex PCR; TCRdb holds only in-frame clones, not every one. The sample records about 260,000 clones, 85% to 90% being singletons. The sequencing sample was made of peripheral blood. The receptors come from a human donor in a cohort sampled during active COVID-19. CDR3s include the opening cysteine and the closing phenylalanine or tryptophan. The order of the fields is J gene, clone size, D gene, V gene, CDR3 protein, CDR3 DNA. D genes are given only for firm matches. For some rows the clone size is stated as once, few or many, or as a class when expanded; others skip it.

TRBJ1-6 | - | - | TRBV6-5 | CVSSRTGGDSPLHF | TGTGTCAGCAGCCGAACAGGTGGAGATTCACCCCTCCACTTT
TRBJ2-3 | - | TRBD2 | TRBV28 | CATRRSSGNTDTQYF | TGTGCCACCCGAAGAAGTAGCGGGAACACAGATACGCAGTATTTT
TRBJ2-5 | - | - | TRBV9 | CASSFTGAFQETQYF | TGTGCCAGCAGCTTCACAGGAGCCTTCCAAGAGACCCAGTACTTC
TRBJ1-1 | once | - | TRBV7-3 | CASSLSPSKQSEAFF | TGTGCCAGCAGCTTGTCCCCGTCGAAACAGAGTGAAGCTTTCTTT
TRBJ2-3 | - | TRBD2 | TRBV29-1 | CAPLAGDTQYF | TGCGCCCCTCTAGCGGGAGATACGCAGTATTTT
TRBJ2-3 | - | - | TRBV27 | CASSSAPVSSDTQYF | TGTGCCAGCAGTTCGGCGCCGGTGTCTAGTGATACGCAGTATTTT
TRBJ2-1 | once | - | TRBV23-1 | CASRTGNGPRPYNEQFF | TGCGCCAGCAGAACCGGGAACGGGCCTCGTCCCTACAATGAGCAGTTCTTC
TRBJ2-7 | - | TRBD1 | TRBV15 | CATSRMRTGGYEQYF | TGTGCCACCAGCAGAATGAGGACAGGGGGCTACGAGCAGTACTTC
TRBJ1-5 | - | - | TRBV5-6 | CASSFGLSNQPQHF | TGTGCCAGCAGCTTCGGGTTGAGCAATCAGCCCCAGCATTTT
TRBJ2-7 | - | TRBD2 | TRBV11-2 | CASSFRAGGFYEQYF | TGTGCCAGCAGCTTCCGGGCGGGAGGATTCTACGAGCAGTACTTC
TRBJ2-3 | once | - | TRBV9 | CASSVYGGTTDTQYF | TGTGCCAGCAGCGTATACGGCGGGACCACAGATACGCAGTATTTT
TRBJ1-1 | - | - | TRBV20-1 | CSARDTGPAFF | TGCAGTGCTAGAGACACAGGGCCAGCTTTCTTT
TRBJ1-1 | - | TRBD1 | TRBV6-5 | CASSTIDRGWPEAFF | TGTGCCAGCAGCACGATAGACAGGGGCTGGCCTGAAGCTTTCTTT
TRBJ2-7 | - | TRBD1 | TRBV2 | CASRTDRYEQYF | TGTGCCAGCAGAACGGACAGGTACGAGCAGTACTTC
TRBJ2-5 | - | - | TRBV2 | CASGKGMEETQYF | TGTGCCAGCGGGAAGGGGATGGAAGAGACCCAGTACTTC
TRBJ1-2 | few | - | TRBV28 | CASRSERQGTLGYTF | TGTGCCAGCAGAAGCGAGAGGCAGGGGACCCTTGGCTACACCTTC
TRBJ2-3 | - | - | TRBV24-1 | CATSDLESTQYF | TGTGCCACCAGTGATTTGGAGAGTACGCAGTATTTT
TRBJ2-7 | - | TRBD2 | TRBV25-1 | CASSESGRLAGYEQYF | TGTGCCAGCAGTGAATCCGGAAGACTAGCGGGATACGAGCAGTACTTC
TRBJ1-4 | - | - | TRBV7-9 | CASSLRGYNEKLFF | TGTGCCAGCAGCTTAAGAGGATATAATGAAAAACTGTTTTTT
TRBJ1-6 | few | - | TRBV19 | CASTPARSNSPLHF | TGTGCCAGTACCCCGGCGAGGAGTAATTCACCCCTCCACTTT